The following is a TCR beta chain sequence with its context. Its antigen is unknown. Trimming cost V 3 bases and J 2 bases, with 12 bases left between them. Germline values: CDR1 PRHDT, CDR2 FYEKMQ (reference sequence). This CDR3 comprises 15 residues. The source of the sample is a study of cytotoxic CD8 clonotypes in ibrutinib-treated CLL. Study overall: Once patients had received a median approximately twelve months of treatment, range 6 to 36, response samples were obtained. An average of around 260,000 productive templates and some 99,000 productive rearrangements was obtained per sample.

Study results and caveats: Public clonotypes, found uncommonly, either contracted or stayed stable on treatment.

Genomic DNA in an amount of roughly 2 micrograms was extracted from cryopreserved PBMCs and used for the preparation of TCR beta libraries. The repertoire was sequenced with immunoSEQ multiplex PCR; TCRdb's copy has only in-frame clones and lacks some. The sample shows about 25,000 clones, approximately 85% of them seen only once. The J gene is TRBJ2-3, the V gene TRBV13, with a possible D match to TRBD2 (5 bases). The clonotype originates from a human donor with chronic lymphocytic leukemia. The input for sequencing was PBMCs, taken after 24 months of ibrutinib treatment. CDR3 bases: TGTGCCAGCAGCTTCCGAGGAGGAACCACAGATACGCAGTATTTT. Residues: CASSFRGGTTDTQYF.